Sequencing of this T cell receptor beta chain was carried out in a study of blood T cell repertoires in COVID-19. About the study: The cDNA or gDNA used as material had been derived from T cells, B-cell-depleted T cells, or PBMCs.

CDR3 length: 15 amino acids. Unmatched junction bases numbered 7, after V lost 2 bases and J lost 4 bases. Germline V gene data show CDR1 as LNHDA and CDR2 as SQIVND (reference sequence). In the study's own analysis: Quantification of nucleated cells was approximated via reference gene primer amplification. Data came from immunoSEQ multiplex PCR; TCRdb stores just in-frame clones and leaves some out. V, J and clone size derive from that table, while D and trimming were established from the DNA sequence. The repertoire includes roughly 130,000 clones, around 87% of them detected once, and approximately 3.6% sits in the top ten.

This sequence originates from a woman aged 60 to 75 with acute or convalescent COVID-19. The chain is built from TRBV19 and TRBJ1-2, with 7 bases identical to TRBD1. The sample taken for sequencing was peripheral blood. In nucleotides, the CDR3 is TGTGCCAGTAGTATAAACAGGGGACAAAGCTATGGCTACACCTTC. This codes for CASSINRGQSYGYTF.